This paragraph reports one T cell receptor beta chain. The record originates from a study of blood T cell repertoires in COVID-19. The authors' processing: Estimates of nucleated cell counts were drawn from the amplification of reference gene primers. Only in-frame clones appear in the TCRdb table, and some are missing; sequencing was by immunoSEQ multiplex PCR. That table gives V, J and clone size, and the DNA gave D and trimming. This sample has about 14,000 clones, with approximately 88% found just once. The V segment lost 2 bases and the J segment 9 bases; nucleotides outside the gene matches: 14. The CDR3 sequence is 16 residues long. The germline CDR1 and CDR2 sequences are SGDLS and YYNGEE.

V usage is TRBV9 and J usage is TRBJ2-3; 8 bases map to TRBD2. The TCR originated in a human donor with active COVID-19. The donor label of this sample is uncertain. The sequenced material came from peripheral blood. The CDR3 here is CASSVQDGRAVDTQYF. The CDR3 coding sequence is TGTGCCAGCAGCGTTCAGGACGGGAGGGCCGTTGACACGCAGTATTTT.